The 8 T cell receptor beta chains given below trace back to one sample, sequenced in a study of blood T cell repertoires in COVID-19. Only in-frame clones appear in the TCRdb table, and some are missing; sequencing was by immunoSEQ multiplex PCR. This table holds 150,000 to 200,000 clones, around nine tenths found once. Sequences were obtained from peripheral blood. These TCRs come from a man in his 60s with active or convalescent COVID-19.

The chain uses TRBV6-5 and TRBJ1-3, with D perhaps TRBD1 (6 bases). The CDR3 contains 14 residues. Germline assignment: CDR1 MNHEY and CDR2 SVGAGI. Trimming pared 4 bases from V and 0 bases from J, leaving 7 bases between. The CDR3, as DNA: TGTGCCAGCAGTTCAGGGGACTCTGGAAACACCATATATTTT. Amino acids: CASSSGDSGNTIYF.

This rearrangement joins TRBV6-6 to TRBJ1-6; TRBD1 aligns across 9 bases. This CDR3 has 15 residues. V gave up 6 bases and J gave up 9 bases; unmatched junction bases: 9. Germline V gene sequence: CDR1 MNHNY, CDR2 SVGAGI (reference sequence). The CDR3 spells CASRSEQGASSPLHF. In nucleotides, the CDR3 is TGTGCCAGCAGGTCGGAACAGGGGGCGAGTTCACCCCTCCACTTT.

For the CDR3, the DNA is TGTGCCAGCAGCTATAGCGAGGGGGAGTTGATTCATGGCTACACCTTC. It yields the protein CASSYSEGELIHGYTF. The J gene is TRBJ1-2, the V gene TRBV13; D possibly corresponds to TRBD1 (6 bases). From germline, CDR1 is PRHDT and CDR2 FYEKMQ (reference sequence). This CDR3 is built from 16 residues. V was pared by 4 bases and J by 6 bases, with 21 bases between.

This chain connects TRBV7-6 to TRBJ1-3, with D maybe TRBD1 (6 bases). The V gene lost 5 bases and the J gene lost 0 bases, with 17 bases spanning the gap. The CDR3 spans 17 residues. Germline V CDR1 and CDR2: SGHVS, FNYEAQ. CDR3 amino acids: CASSVRQGSSSGNTIYF. For the CDR3, the DNA is TGTGCCAGCAGCGTGAGGCAGGGGTCGAGCTCTGGAAACACCATATATTTT.

The rearrangement uses TRBV11-2 and TRBJ2-2, with D uncertain. V lost 1 base, J lost 1 base, and 7 bases lay in between. The CDR3 is made up of 15 amino acids. Germline V gene lookup returns CDR1 SGHAT and CDR2 FQNNGV. CDR3 region: CASSLVSGNTGELFF. The CDR3, as DNA: TGTGCCAGCAGCTTAGTGTCAGGGAACACCGGGGAGCTGTTTTTT.

The V gene is TRBV5-1, the J gene TRBJ2-3; 10 bases map to TRBD2. V shed 6 bases and J 9 bases; nucleotides not matched to a gene: 7. CDR3 length: 13 residues. Germline V lookup: CDR1 SGHRS, CDR2 YFSETQ. In nucleotides, the CDR3 is TGCGCCAGCATTCCAGCGGGGGGGACAACGCAGTATTTT. It translates to CASIPAGGTTQYF.

Details on this clone: This same CDR3 is encoded by further DNA sequences in the sample. The chain employs TRBV4-2 and TRBJ2-7; 7 bases are shared with TRBD1. The germline CDR1 and CDR2 sequences are LGHNA and YNFKEQ. The V segment lost 3 bases and the J segment 2 bases; nucleotides outside the gene matches: 7. The CDR3 extends over 15 amino acids. CDR3 nucleotides: TGTGCCAGCAGCCAGGCGGTGGGACAGACCTACGAGCAGTACTTC. Protein: CASSQAVGQTYEQYF.

This clone was counted once. The chain links TRBV5-1 to TRBJ1-4; 7 bases agree with TRBD1. Trimming took 4 bases from V and 3 from J; bases not matched to a gene: 3. The CDR3 totals 14 residues. Germline lookup yields CDR1 SGHRS and CDR2 YFSETQ. The CDR3, as DNA: TGCGCCAGCAGCGTGGGACAGTCTAATGAAAAACTGTTTTTT. Translated, it gives CASSVGQSNEKLFF.